These T cell receptor beta chains were read from a single sample in a study of T cell changes during pregnancy in multiple sclerosis. Clones were sequenced by immunoSEQ multiplex PCR, and TCRdb holds only the in-frame ones, with some missing. Of around 92,000 clones listed, approximately 92% are singletons. This specimen consisted of peripheral blood, obtained in the first trimester of pregnancy. All receptors derive from a female donor with multiple sclerosis, enrolled in a pregnancy study. CDR3s include the opening cysteine and the closing phenylalanine or tryptophan. Each record gives: CDR3 length, clone size, J gene, V gene, D gene, CDR3 DNA, CDR3 protein. D genes are given only for firm matches. Clone size appears in some rows only: once, few, many, or a class for an expanded clone.

cdr3_length: 17; clone_size: -; j_call: TRBJ1-6; v_call: TRBV7-2; d_call: -; cdr3_nt: TGTGCCAGCAGCCATCGGACAGCAAGCCATTATAATTCACCCCTCCACTTT; cdr3_aa: CASSHRTASHYNSPLHF
cdr3_length: 13; clone_size: once; j_call: TRBJ2-7; v_call: TRBV29-1; d_call: TRBD1; cdr3_nt: TGCAGCGTTGGGACAGGCCCGACCTACGAGCAGTACTTC; cdr3_aa: CSVGTGPTYEQYF
cdr3_length: 16; clone_size: -; j_call: TRBJ1-4; v_call: TRBV5-1; d_call: TRBD1; cdr3_nt: TGCGCCAGCAGGCCTACAGGGGGCATAGGGAATGAAAAACTGTTTTTT; cdr3_aa: CASRPTGGIGNEKLFF
cdr3_length: 14; clone_size: -; j_call: TRBJ1-1; v_call: TRBV5-5; d_call: TRBD1; cdr3_nt: TGTGCCAGCAGTTCCGGGACAGCGAACACTGAAGCTTTCTTT; cdr3_aa: CASSSGTANTEAFF
cdr3_length: 15; clone_size: -; j_call: TRBJ2-7; v_call: TRBV5-5; d_call: TRBD2; cdr3_nt: TGTGCCAGCAGCTTCTTAGCGGGGGGGATGCACGAGCAGTACTTC; cdr3_aa: CASSFLAGGMHEQYF
cdr3_length: 15; clone_size: -; j_call: TRBJ2-3; v_call: TRBV6-4; d_call: TRBD2; cdr3_nt: TGTGCCAGCAGTAAGGTAGCGGGACCGGCAGATACGCAGTATTTT; cdr3_aa: CASSKVAGPADTQYF
cdr3_length: 18; clone_size: -; j_call: TRBJ1-2; v_call: TRBV5-4; d_call: TRBD1; cdr3_nt: TGTGCCAGCAGCTTGGCCTCAGGGGGAAGGGTGGCGGGCTATGGCTACACCTTC; cdr3_aa: CASSLASGGRVAGYGYTF
cdr3_length: 14; clone_size: once; j_call: TRBJ1-1; v_call: TRBV19; d_call: -; cdr3_nt: TGTGCCAGTACAAAGGAAACCAGGGGAACAGAAGCTTTCTTT; cdr3_aa: CASTKETRGTEAFF
cdr3_length: 13; clone_size: -; j_call: TRBJ1-2; v_call: TRBV5-1; d_call: -; cdr3_nt: TGCGCCAGCAGCTTGGCCCAGGGCCATGGCTACACCTTC; cdr3_aa: CASSLAQGHGYTF
cdr3_length: 18; clone_size: -; j_call: TRBJ1-2; v_call: TRBV5-1; d_call: -; cdr3_nt: TGCGCCAGCAGCGCTAGAACTAAGAGGACGGGCAGGGACTATGGCTACACCTTC; cdr3_aa: CASSARTKRTGRDYGYTF
cdr3_length: 16; clone_size: -; j_call: TRBJ2-2; v_call: TRBV5-6; d_call: -; cdr3_nt: TGTGCCAGCAGCTTGGGGGACTCGCCGAACACCGGGGAGCTGTTTTTT; cdr3_aa: CASSLGDSPNTGELFF
cdr3_length: 16; clone_size: -; j_call: TRBJ2-4; v_call: TRBV11-2; d_call: -; cdr3_nt: TGTGCCAGCAGCTTAGATCTTAACAGAGCCAAAAACATTCAGTACTTC; cdr3_aa: CASSLDLNRAKNIQYF
cdr3_length: 17; clone_size: once; j_call: TRBJ1-5; v_call: TRBV19; d_call: -; cdr3_nt: TGTGCCAGTAGTCCCCGGGGAGACACAACAGGGTATCAGCCCCAGCATTTT; cdr3_aa: CASSPRGDTTGYQPQHF
cdr3_length: 12; clone_size: -; j_call: TRBJ2-7; v_call: TRBV29-1; d_call: -; cdr3_nt: TGCAGCGCCTCAGGGGGGTCCTACGAGCAGTACTTC; cdr3_aa: CSASGGSYEQYF
cdr3_length: 17; clone_size: -; j_call: TRBJ2-7; v_call: TRBV7-9; d_call: TRBD2; cdr3_nt: TGTGCCAGCAGCTCAACGGACGCTAGCGGGGGCTCCTACGAGCAGTACTTC; cdr3_aa: CASSSTDASGGSYEQYF
cdr3_length: 15; clone_size: -; j_call: TRBJ2-2; v_call: TRBV7-9; d_call: TRBD2; cdr3_nt: TGTGCCAGCAGCGGCGGGGGGGCAGGCACCGGGGAGCTGTTTTTT; cdr3_aa: CASSGGGAGTGELFF
cdr3_length: 14; clone_size: -; j_call: TRBJ2-7; v_call: TRBV4-1; d_call: -; cdr3_nt: TGCGCCAGCAGCCAAACACAGGGAAGCTACGAGCAGTACTTC; cdr3_aa: CASSQTQGSYEQYF
cdr3_length: 15; clone_size: -; j_call: TRBJ2-2; v_call: TRBV27; d_call: -; cdr3_nt: TGTGCCAGCAGTTATTCGGAGGGTTTGGGAGGGGAGCTGTTTTTT; cdr3_aa: CASSYSEGLGGELFF
cdr3_length: 16; clone_size: -; j_call: TRBJ2-2; v_call: TRBV6-4; d_call: TRBD1; cdr3_nt: TGTGCCAGCAGTGCCGGGACAGGGGACGACACCGGGGAGCTGTTTTTT; cdr3_aa: CASSAGTGDDTGELFF
cdr3_length: 19; clone_size: -; j_call: TRBJ1-2; v_call: TRBV2; d_call: TRBD1; cdr3_nt: TGTGCCAGCAGGATCCTGTTGCCGGGACAGGGAAGAGGAGGCTATGGCTACACCTTC; cdr3_aa: CASRILLPGQGRGGYGYTF
cdr3_length: 14; clone_size: -; j_call: TRBJ2-3; v_call: TRBV19; d_call: TRBD2; cdr3_nt: TGTGCCAGTAGTTTAAGCGGGGGGGCAGATACGCAGTATTTT; cdr3_aa: CASSLSGGADTQYF
cdr3_length: 16; clone_size: -; j_call: TRBJ2-3; v_call: TRBV9; d_call: TRBD2; cdr3_nt: TGTGCCAGCAGCGTAGTAGGGCGGGGGGGCGAAGATACGCAGTATTTT; cdr3_aa: CASSVVGRGGEDTQYF